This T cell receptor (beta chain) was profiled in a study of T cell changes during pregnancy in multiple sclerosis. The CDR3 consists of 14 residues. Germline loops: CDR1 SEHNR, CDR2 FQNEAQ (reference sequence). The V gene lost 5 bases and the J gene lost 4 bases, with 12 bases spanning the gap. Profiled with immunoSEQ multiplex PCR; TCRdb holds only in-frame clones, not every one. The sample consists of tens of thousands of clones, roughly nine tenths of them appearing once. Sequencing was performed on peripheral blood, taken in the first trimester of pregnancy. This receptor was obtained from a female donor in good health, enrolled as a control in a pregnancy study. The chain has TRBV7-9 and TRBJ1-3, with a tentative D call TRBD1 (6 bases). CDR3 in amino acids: CASSLQGTGNTIYF. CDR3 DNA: TGTGCCAGCAGCCTTCAGGGGACCGGAAACACCATATATTTT.